This T cell receptor (beta chain) appears in the sequencing data of a study of persistence of HIV-infected CD4 T cells. The libraries were made with immunoSEQ version 4 in survey mode. Generated by immunoSEQ multiplex PCR, the TCRdb table keeps only in-frame clones and is missing some. The table includes around 35,000 clones, approximately 86% detected once. The CDR3 has 13 amino acids. Per germline, CDR1 ENHRY and CDR2 SYGVKD. J gave up 4 bases and V 4 bases, and 2 bases lay outside the gene matches. Nonspecific anti-CD3/anti-CD28 bead stimulation represents the broad CD4+ T cell repertoire. Responding CD4+ T cells were sorted by upregulation of both CD40 ligand and CD69. With respect to this clone: Its cognate antigen is unknown.

The source material was CD4+ T cells sorted from PBMCs after roughly 17-hour stimulation, sampled from a patient who received antiretroviral therapy. The chain links TRBV10-3 to TRBJ2-7; 9 nucleotides agree with TRBD1. This receptor was identified in an adult man with HIV who was CMV-seropositive. The CDR3 nucleotides read TGTGCCATCAGTGGACAGGGGGTATACGAGCAGTACTTC. It codes for CAISGQGVYEQYF.